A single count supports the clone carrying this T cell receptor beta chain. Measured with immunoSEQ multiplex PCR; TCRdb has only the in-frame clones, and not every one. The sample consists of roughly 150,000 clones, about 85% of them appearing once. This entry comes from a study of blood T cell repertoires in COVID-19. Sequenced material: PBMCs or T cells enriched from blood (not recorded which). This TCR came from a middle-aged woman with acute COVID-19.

CDR3 nucleotides: TGTGCCAGCTCACCACCAGCATTCACCGGGGAGCTGTTTTTT. Translation gives CASSPPAFTGELFF. The V gene is TRBV18, the J gene TRBJ2-2, with D unresolved. Germline CDR1 is KGHSH and CDR2 is LQKENI. The V end was cut by 0 bases, the J end by 4 bases, with 6 bases between. The CDR3 spans 14 residues.